The clone carrying this TCR beta chain was counted between two and nine times. Other DNA sequences of this sample code for an identical CDR3. Treatment indicated: oral pan-JAK inhibitor, 5-10 mg twice daily. cDNA reverse transcribed from extracted RNA served as the sequencing template. The method was immunoSEQ multiplex PCR; TCRdb's version includes in-frame clones alone and lacks a portion of them. The sample contains 150,000 to 200,000 clones, over 55% of which appear only once. This record belongs to a study of CD8+ T cells in alopecia areata. The source material was CD4+ T cells sorted from blood, sampled at week 24, from a patient treated with tofacitinib. This TCR was sampled from a human donor with alopecia areata.

In nucleotides, the CDR3 is TGCAGCGTTGCCGGGGGGCCGGAGACCCAGTACTTC. Residues: CSVAGGPETQYF. V usage is TRBV29-1 and J usage is TRBJ2-5, with D possibly being TRBD2 (7 bases). In germline, CDR1 is SQVTM, CDR2 ANQGSEA. This CDR3 contains 12 residues. V was trimmed by 4 bases and J by 5 bases, leaving 11 bases between them.